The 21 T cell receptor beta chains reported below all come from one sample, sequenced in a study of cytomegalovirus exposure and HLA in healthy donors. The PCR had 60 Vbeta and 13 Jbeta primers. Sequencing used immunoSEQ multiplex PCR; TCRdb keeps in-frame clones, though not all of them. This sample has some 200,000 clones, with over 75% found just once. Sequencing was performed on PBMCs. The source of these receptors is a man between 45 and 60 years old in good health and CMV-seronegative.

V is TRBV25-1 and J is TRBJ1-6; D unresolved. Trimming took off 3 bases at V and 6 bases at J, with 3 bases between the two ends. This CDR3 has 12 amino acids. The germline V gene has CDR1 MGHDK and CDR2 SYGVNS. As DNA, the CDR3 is TGTGCCAGCAGTGATATTAATTCACCCCTCCACTTT. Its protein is CASSDINSPLHF.

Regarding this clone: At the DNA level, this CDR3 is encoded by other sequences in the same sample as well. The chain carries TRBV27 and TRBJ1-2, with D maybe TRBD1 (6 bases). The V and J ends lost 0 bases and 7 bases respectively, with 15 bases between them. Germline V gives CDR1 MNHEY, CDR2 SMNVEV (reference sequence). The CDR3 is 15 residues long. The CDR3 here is CASSLSPPGVGGYTF. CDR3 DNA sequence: TGTGCCAGCAGTTTATCCCCGCCAGGGGTTGGTGGCTACACCTTC.

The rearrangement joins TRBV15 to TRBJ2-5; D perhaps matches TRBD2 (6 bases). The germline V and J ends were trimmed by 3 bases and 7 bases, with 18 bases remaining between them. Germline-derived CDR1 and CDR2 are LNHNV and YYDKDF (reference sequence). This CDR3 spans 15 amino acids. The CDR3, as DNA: TGTGCCACCAGCAGGGTCACCGAAATCGGGGGGACCCAGTACTTC. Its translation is CATSRVTEIGGTQYF.

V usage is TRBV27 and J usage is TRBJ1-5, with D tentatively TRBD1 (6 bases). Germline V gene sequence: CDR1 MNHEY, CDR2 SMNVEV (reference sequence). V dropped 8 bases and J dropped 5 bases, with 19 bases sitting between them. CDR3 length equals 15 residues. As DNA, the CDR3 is TGTGCCAGCGGGCGGGGGCCCAGGCCCCATCAGCCCCAGCATTTT. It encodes CASGRGPRPHQPQHF.

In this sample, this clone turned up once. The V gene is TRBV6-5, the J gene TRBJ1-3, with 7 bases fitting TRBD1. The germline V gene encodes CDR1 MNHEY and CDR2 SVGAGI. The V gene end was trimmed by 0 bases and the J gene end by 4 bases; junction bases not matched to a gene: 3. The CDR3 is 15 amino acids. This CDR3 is CASSYSTGIGNTIYF. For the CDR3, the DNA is TGTGCCAGCAGTTACTCGACAGGGATCGGAAACACCATATATTTT.

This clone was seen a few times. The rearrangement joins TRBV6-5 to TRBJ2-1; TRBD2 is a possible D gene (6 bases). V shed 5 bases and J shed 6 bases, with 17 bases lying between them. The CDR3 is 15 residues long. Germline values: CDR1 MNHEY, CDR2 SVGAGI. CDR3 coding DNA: TGTGCCAGCAGTCCTACGTCCCGGGGAGGCAATGAGCAGTTCTTC. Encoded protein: CASSPTSRGGNEQFF.

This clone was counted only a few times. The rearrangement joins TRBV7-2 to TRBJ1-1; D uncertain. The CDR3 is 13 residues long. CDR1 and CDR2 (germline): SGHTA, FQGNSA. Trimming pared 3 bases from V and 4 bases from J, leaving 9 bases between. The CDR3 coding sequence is TGTGCCAGCAGCTTGCGTGAGGGCACTGAAGCTTTCTTT. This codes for CASSLREGTEAFF.

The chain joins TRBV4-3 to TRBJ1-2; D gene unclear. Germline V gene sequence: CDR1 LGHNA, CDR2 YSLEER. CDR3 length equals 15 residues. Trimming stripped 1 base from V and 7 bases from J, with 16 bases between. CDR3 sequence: CASSQGGNREGGYTF. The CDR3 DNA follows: TGCGCCAGCAGCCAAGGGGGTAATAGGGAGGGTGGCTACACCTTC.

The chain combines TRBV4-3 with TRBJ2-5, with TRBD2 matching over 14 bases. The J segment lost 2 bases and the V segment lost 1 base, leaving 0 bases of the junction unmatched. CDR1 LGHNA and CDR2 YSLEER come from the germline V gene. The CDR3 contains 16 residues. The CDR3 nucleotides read TGCGCCAGCAGCCAAGGACTAGCGGGGGGGCAAGAGACCCAGTACTTC. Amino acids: CASSQGLAGGQETQYF.

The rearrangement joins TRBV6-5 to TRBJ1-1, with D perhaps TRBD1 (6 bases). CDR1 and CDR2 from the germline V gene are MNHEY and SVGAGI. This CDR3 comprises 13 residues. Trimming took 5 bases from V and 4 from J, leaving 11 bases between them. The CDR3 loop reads CASSRTGSTEAFF. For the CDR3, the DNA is TGTGCCAGCAGTCGAACAGGGTCCACTGAAGCTTTCTTT.

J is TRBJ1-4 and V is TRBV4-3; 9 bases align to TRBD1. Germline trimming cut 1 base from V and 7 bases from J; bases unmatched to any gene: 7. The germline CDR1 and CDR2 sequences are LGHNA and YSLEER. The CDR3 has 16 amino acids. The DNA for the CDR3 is TGCGCCAGCAGCCAAGGGGACAGGGTCGTTTTTGAAAAACTGTTTTTT. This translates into CASSQGDRVVFEKLFF.

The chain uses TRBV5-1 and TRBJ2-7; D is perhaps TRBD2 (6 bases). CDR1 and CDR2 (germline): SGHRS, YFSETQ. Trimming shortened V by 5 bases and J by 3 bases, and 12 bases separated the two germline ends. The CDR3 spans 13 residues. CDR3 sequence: CASRRDFGYEQYF. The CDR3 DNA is TGCGCCAGCAGAAGGGACTTCGGCTACGAGCAGTACTTC.

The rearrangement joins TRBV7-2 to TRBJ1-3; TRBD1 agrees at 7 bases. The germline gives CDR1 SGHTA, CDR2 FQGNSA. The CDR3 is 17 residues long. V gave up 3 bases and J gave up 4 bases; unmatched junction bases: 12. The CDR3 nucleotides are TGTGCCAGCAGCTTGGCGGACAGGCGGGTATACGGAAACACCATATATTTT. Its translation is CASSLADRRVYGNTIYF.

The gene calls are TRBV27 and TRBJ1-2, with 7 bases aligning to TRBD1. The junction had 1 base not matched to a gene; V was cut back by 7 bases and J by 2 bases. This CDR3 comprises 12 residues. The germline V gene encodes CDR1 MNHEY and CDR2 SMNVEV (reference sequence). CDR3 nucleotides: TGTGCCAGCAAGACAGGGAACTATGGCTACACCTTC. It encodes CASKTGNYGYTF.

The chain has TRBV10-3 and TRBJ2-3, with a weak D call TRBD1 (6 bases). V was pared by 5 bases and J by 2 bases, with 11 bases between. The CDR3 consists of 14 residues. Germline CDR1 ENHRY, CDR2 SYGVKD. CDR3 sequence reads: CAISLQGSTDTQYF. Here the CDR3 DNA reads TGTGCCATCAGTCTACAGGGCTCCACAGATACGCAGTATTTT.

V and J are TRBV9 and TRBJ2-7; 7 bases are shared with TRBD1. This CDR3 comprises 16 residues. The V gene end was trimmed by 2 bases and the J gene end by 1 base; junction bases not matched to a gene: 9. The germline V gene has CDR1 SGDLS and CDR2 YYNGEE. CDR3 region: CASSVRSTGRSYEQYF. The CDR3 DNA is TGTGCCAGCAGCGTTCGGTCGACAGGGAGATCCTACGAGCAGTACTTC.

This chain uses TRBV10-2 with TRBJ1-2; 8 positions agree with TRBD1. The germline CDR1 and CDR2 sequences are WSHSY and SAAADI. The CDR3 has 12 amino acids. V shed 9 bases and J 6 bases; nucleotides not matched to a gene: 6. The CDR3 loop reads CASSTDRDGYTF. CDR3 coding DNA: TGCGCCAGTTCGACGGACAGGGATGGCTACACCTTC.

CDR3 sequence (DNA): TGTGCCAGCAGCCCGTCAGAGGGCCAGTACTTC. It codes for CASSPSEGQYF. This chain connects TRBV7-9 to TRBJ2-5, with a possible D match to TRBD2 (5 bases). Germline V lookup: CDR1 SEHNR, CDR2 FQNEAQ (reference sequence). The CDR3 loop spans 11 amino acids. V was trimmed by 5 bases and J by 10 bases, leaving 11 bases between them.

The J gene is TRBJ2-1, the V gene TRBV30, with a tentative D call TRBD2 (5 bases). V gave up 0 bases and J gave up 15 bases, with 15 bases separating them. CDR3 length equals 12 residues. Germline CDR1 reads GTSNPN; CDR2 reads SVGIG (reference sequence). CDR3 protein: CAWSVGSSGGFF. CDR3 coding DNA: TGTGCCTGGAGTGTAGGGAGTTCCGGTGGGTTCTTC.

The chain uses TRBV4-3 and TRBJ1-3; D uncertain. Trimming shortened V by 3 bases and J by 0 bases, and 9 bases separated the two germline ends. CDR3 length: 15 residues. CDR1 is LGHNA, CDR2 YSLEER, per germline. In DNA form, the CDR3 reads TGCGCCAGCAGCCAGTCCTTAAACTCTGGAAACACCATATATTTT. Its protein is CASSQSLNSGNTIYF.

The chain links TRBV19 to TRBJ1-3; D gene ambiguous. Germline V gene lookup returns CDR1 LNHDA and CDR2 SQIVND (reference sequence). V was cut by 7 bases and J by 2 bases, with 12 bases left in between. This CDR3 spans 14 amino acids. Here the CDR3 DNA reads TGTGCCAGTAAGATCGGGGTCCCTGGAAACACCATATATTTT. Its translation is CASKIGVPGNTIYF.